This record looks at one T cell receptor (beta chain) sequence and its context. Naivety among CD8 cells was defined by CD45RO negativity and positive CCR7 selection, thereby excluding terminally differentiated effector memory CD45RA+ cells. The data were produced by immunoSEQ multiplex PCR, yet TCRdb's version contains in-frame clones alone and is incomplete. Found here are hundreds of thousands of clones, under 95% of them singletons; the top ten hold 24%. The sample originates from a study of shared clonotypes between healthy human individuals. CDR1 and CDR2 (germline): SNHLY, FYNNEI. This CDR3 region has 15 residues. The trim removed 6 bases at V and 3 bases at J, leaving 10 bases unmatched.

Sequencing input: naive CD8+ T cells sorted from blood. The V and J genes are TRBV2 and TRBJ1-1; the match to TRBD1 covers 7 bases. The receptor was derived from a man aged 30-40 years in good health. CDR3 protein: CASRTTVRGHTEAFF. The CDR3, as DNA: TGTGCCAGCAGAACCACCGTTAGGGGGCACACTGAAGCTTTCTTT.